This passage covers 14 T cell receptor beta chains from one sample sequenced in a study of blood T cell repertoires in COVID-19. The table came from immunoSEQ multiplex PCR; TCRdb's copy has only in-frame clones and leaves some out. The profile shows tens of thousands of clones, roughly 80% of them singletons. The specimen sequenced was peripheral blood. The receptors derive from a human donor in a cohort sampled during active COVID-19.

This clone has ten or more counts. This chain joins TRBV28 and TRBJ1-1; 9 nucleotides align to TRBD1. CDR3 length: 14 residues. Germline loops: CDR1 MDHEN, CDR2 SYDVKM. Trimming cost V 5 bases and J 5 bases; bases outside gene matches: 6. The CDR3: CASSLGTGRTEAFF. The CDR3, as DNA: TGTGCCAGCAGTCTAGGGACAGGGCGGACTGAAGCTTTCTTT. Looking up the rest from reference TRBV28 and TRBJ1-1 gives the full variable domain: DVKVTQSSRYLVKRTGEKVFLECVQDMDHENMFWYRQDPGLGLRLIYFSYDVKMKEKGDIPEGYSVSREKKERFSLILESASTNQTSMYLCASSLGTGRTEAFFGQGTRLTVV.

This sequence joins TRBV5-1 and TRBJ2-7; the D gene is possibly TRBD2 (6 bases). CDR1 and CDR2 (germline): SGHRS, YFSETQ. V lost 0 bases, J lost 4 bases, and 17 bases lay in between. The CDR3 runs 16 residues. The CDR3 DNA is TGCGCCAGCAGCTTGGCCGGGGGTAATATGGGGTACGAGCAGTACTTC. This sequence encodes CASSLAGGNMGYEQYF.

The chain carries TRBV7-9 and TRBJ2-1; 13 bases are a match to TRBD2. Germline V lookup: CDR1 SEHNR, CDR2 FQNEAQ (reference sequence). The CDR3 covers 15 residues. V shed 5 bases and J 6 bases; nucleotides not matched to a gene: 4. DNA of the CDR3: TGTGCCAGCAGCCCGGGACTAGCGGGGTTCAATGAGCAGTTCTTC. This sequence encodes CASSPGLAGFNEQFF.

V gene TRBV5-1 combines with J gene TRBJ2-7; 10 bases map to TRBD2. The CDR3 sequence is 15 residues long. The ends lost 5 bases at V and 2 bases at J; junction bases unmatched: 7. CDR1 SGHRS and CDR2 YFSETQ come from the germline V gene. CDR3 nucleotide sequence: TGCGCCAGCAGACCAACTAGCGGGACTACCTACGAGCAGTACTTC. Translating gives CASRPTSGTTYEQYF.

The CDR3 DNA is TGTGCCAGCAGCCAAGAAGGTCTAGCGCACGAGACCCAGTACTTC. Residues: CASSQEGLAHETQYF. The chain joins TRBV3-1 (or the pseudogene TRBV3-2) to TRBJ2-5; D is perhaps TRBD2 (6 bases). V was pared by 0 bases and J by 5 bases, with 13 bases between. The CDR3 consists of 15 residues. Germline V CDR1 and CDR2: LGHDT, YNNKEL (reference sequence).

The J gene is TRBJ2-7, the V gene TRBV7-6; TRBD2 agrees at 8 bases. There are 16 residues in the CDR3. Germline V lookup: CDR1 SGHVS, CDR2 FNYEAQ. V lost 1 base to trimming and J lost 3 bases; unmatched junction nucleotides: 8. The DNA for the CDR3 is TGTGCCAGCAGCTTAGGTAGGGCTAGCGGGTACTACGAGCAGTACTTC. Its protein is CASSLGRASGYYEQYF.

CDR3 in DNA: TGTGCCAGCAGCGTAGGCGCAGGCCCTAATGAAAAACTGTTTTTT. As protein: CASSVGAGPNEKLFF. This chain connects TRBV9 to TRBJ1-4; D unclear. Germline V gene lookup returns CDR1 SGDLS and CDR2 YYNGEE. V gave up 0 bases and J gave up 3 bases, with 9 bases separating them. This CDR3 is 15 amino acids long.

The chain combines TRBV28 with TRBJ1-1; D call uncertain. This CDR3 comprises 11 residues. Deletions cut 4 bases from V and 8 bases from J, with 8 bases between. Germline loops: CDR1 MDHEN, CDR2 SYDVKM. The CDR3 bases are TGTGCCAGCAGTTCCCCCAGGGAAGCTTTCTTT. Its translation: CASSSPREAFF.

This clone was recorded at least ten times. The chain has TRBV5-1 and TRBJ2-6, with D maybe TRBD1 (5 bases). The V and J ends lost 4 bases and 0 bases respectively, with 17 bases between them. The CDR3 has 18 amino acids. CDR1 is SGHRS and CDR2 is YFSETQ in the germline V gene. The CDR3 protein is CASSPGQGTFSGANVLTF. The CDR3 region has the DNA TGCGCCAGCAGCCCAGGGCAGGGCACCTTCTCTGGGGCCAACGTCCTGACTTTC.

In its sample, this clone was seen once. The chain couples TRBV24-1 to TRBJ2-1, with a tentative D call TRBD2 (6 bases). The CDR3 has 15 amino acids. Trimming cost V 3 bases and J 7 bases, with 15 bases left between them. Germline V gene lookup returns CDR1 KGHDR and CDR2 SFDVKD. CDR3 in DNA: TGTGCCACCAGTGATCCAGCGGGCAAGGGGAATGAGCAGTTCTTC. It yields the protein CATSDPAGKGNEQFF.

V gene TRBV4-3 combines with J gene TRBJ2-7; D is unclear. The CDR3 runs 14 residues. The V end was cut by 1 base, the J end by 2 bases, with 9 bases between. Germline V lookup: CDR1 LGHNA, CDR2 YSLEER. The CDR3 protein is CASSQGSLTYEQYF. Here the CDR3 DNA reads TGCGCCAGCAGCCAAGGGTCACTAACCTACGAGCAGTACTTC.

In its sample, this clone was seen a few times. The rearrangement joins TRBV19 to TRBJ2-5; tentatively, D is TRBD2 (5 bases). Germline CDR1 and CDR2: LNHDA and SQIVND (reference sequence). Trimming pared 2 bases from V and 4 bases from J, leaving 11 bases between. There are 14 residues in the CDR3. In DNA form, the CDR3 reads TGTGCCAGTAGTATAACGGGGATGGGAGAGACCCAGTACTTC. Translating gives CASSITGMGETQYF.

The chain has TRBV28 and TRBJ2-7; D call uncertain. Trimming took off 2 bases at V and 2 bases at J, with 10 bases between the two ends. The germline CDR1 and CDR2 sequences are MDHEN and SYDVKM. The CDR3 contains 14 residues. The CDR3, as DNA: TGTGCCAGCAGTTTAATGGGCGTAGCCTACGAGCAGTACTTC. Its protein product is CASSLMGVAYEQYF.

This sequence joins TRBV6-2 or TRBV6-3 and TRBJ1-2; the D is unclear. The CDR3 loop spans 14 amino acids. Germline CDR1 is MNHEY and CDR2 is SVGEGT. The V and J ends lost 5 bases and 4 bases respectively, with 14 bases between them. CDR3 protein: CASSNVPTGYGYTF. The CDR3 nucleotides read TGTGCCAGCAGTAACGTCCCAACGGGCTATGGCTACACCTTC.